This TCR beta chain comes out of a study of radiotherapy plus CTLA-4 blockade in lung cancer. Produced via immunoSEQ multiplex PCR; TCRdb's table is partial and in-frame only. This table has around 100,000 clones, 81% appearing once. This clone showed up just a few times. CDR3 size: 14 residues. V trimming: 4 bases; J trimming: 8 bases; junction bases outside the gene matches: 5. In germline, CDR1 is SGHRS, CDR2 YFSETQ. Sequences were derived from peripheral blood, sampled from a patient treated with radiotherapy plus ipilimumab. The V call is TRBV5-1, the J call TRBJ2-4; 11 bases match TRBD2. This clonotype originated in a human donor with non-small cell lung cancer that progressed on radiotherapy plus ipilimumab. Some clones in this sample may be carry-over from other donors' samples. CDR3 in amino acids: CASSLSGGAYIQYF. The CDR3 DNA reads as TGCGCCAGCAGCCTTAGCGGGGGGGCTTACATTCAGTACTTC. The variable domain in full, completed from reference TRBV5-1 and TRBJ2-4, reads KAGVTQTPRYLIKTRGQQVTLSCSPISGHRSVSWYQQTPGQGLQFLFEYFSETQRNKGNFPGRFSGRQFSNSRSEMNVSTLELGDSALYLCASSLSGGAYIQYFGAGTRLSVL.